Listed here are 13 T cell receptor beta chains from one sample, sequenced in a study of CD8+CD57+ T cells in acquired aplastic anemia. Patients included in sequencing had previously demonstrated CD8+CD57+ cell expansion by flow cytometry. The template for TCR beta VDJ and CDR3 sequence profiling was genomic DNA. TCRdb fed the reads into MiXCR, producing one record per CDR3 protein. The sample holds approximately 300,000 distinct CDR3 sequences, roughly 59% seen once. The sample taken for sequencing was sorted CD4+, CD8+, or CD8+CD57+ T cells (not recorded which) from PBMCs. The receptors were sampled from a human donor with aplastic anemia.

The chain carries TRBV2 and TRBJ2-5, with D unclear. Germline-derived CDR1 and CDR2 are SNHLY and FYNNEI. The length of the CDR3 is 10 residues. Trimming shortened V by 4 bases and J by 8 bases, and 5 bases separated the two germline ends. CDR3 loop: CASSGDTQYF. The CDR3 DNA reads as TGTGCCAGCAGTGGGGATACCCAGTACTTC.

This clonotype was seen a few times. This chain connects TRBV7-6 to TRBJ2-7, with D perhaps being TRBD1 or TRBD2 (5 bases each). The CDR3 loop spans 14 amino acids. Germline V gene sequence: CDR1 SGHVS, CDR2 FNYEAQ. Trimming took 5 bases from V and 4 from J, leaving 15 bases between them. The CDR3 is CASSPAGTQYEQYF. DNA of the CDR3: TGTGCCAGCAGCCCTGCCGGGACCCAATACGAGCAGTACTTC.

The chain couples TRBV6-1 to TRBJ2-7, with 7 bases fitting TRBD2. The trim removed 7 bases at V and 4 bases at J, leaving 10 bases unmatched. CDR3 length: 14 amino acids. Per germline, CDR1 MNHNS and CDR2 SASEGT. The CDR3 region is CASILYPGGYEQYF. CDR3 DNA sequence: TGTGCCAGCATTCTGTACCCGGGGGGATACGAGCAGTACTTC.

This chain links TRBV24-1 with TRBJ2-5; no definite D call. This CDR3 region has 14 residues. Germline lookup yields CDR1 KGHDR and CDR2 SFDVKD. Trimming took 5 bases from V and 3 from J, leaving 12 bases between them. The CDR3 loop reads CATSAVGSEETQYF. DNA for the CDR3: TGTGCCACCAGTGCGGTTGGCAGTGAAGAGACCCAGTACTTC.

Many counts were recorded for this clonotype. V usage is TRBV5-8 and J usage is TRBJ2-5; maybe TRBD2 (6 bases). V lost 1 base and J 5 bases, leaving 12 bases between the germline ends. CDR3 length equals 14 residues. Germline CDR1 and CDR2: SGHTS and YDEGEE. The CDR3 DNA sequence: TGTGCCAGCAGCTTGTCCGGGGGAGCCGAGACCCAGTACTTC. Its translation is CASSLSGGAETQYF.

Of note for this clonotype: A clone one base away is much larger, so this may be a read error. This chain joins TRBV5-1 and TRBJ2-1, with TRBD1 matching over 9 bases. From germline, CDR1 is SGHRS and CDR2 YFSETQ. CDR3 size: 12 residues. For the CDR3, the DNA is TGCGCCAGCAGCGGGACAGGGTCTGAGCAGCTCTTC. Its protein is CASSGTGSEQLF.

This clonotype was seen repeatedly, ten times or more. The chain carries TRBV5-1 and TRBJ1-1; a possible D gene is TRBD1 (5 bases). The V gene lost 3 bases and the J gene lost 1 base, with 19 bases spanning the gap. The CDR3 runs 17 residues. Germline lookup yields CDR1 SGHRS and CDR2 YFSETQ. CDR3 bases: TGCGCCAGCAGCTCACTAGGCACCTGGGACTGGAACACTGAAGCTTTCTTT. Translated: CASSSLGTWDWNTEAFF. Full variable domain (rest looked up from reference TRBV5-1 and TRBJ1-1): KAGVTQTPRYLIKTRGQQVTLSCSPISGHRSVSWYQQTPGQGLQFLFEYFSETQRNKGNFPGRFSGRQFSNSRSEMNVSTLELGDSALYLCASSSLGTWDWNTEAFFGQGTRLTVV.

The gene calls are TRBV7-8 and TRBJ2-3; D is possibly TRBD1 (6 bases). This CDR3 comprises 14 residues. Trimming left V 1 base short and J 5 bases short, with 10 bases between. CDR1 is SGHVS and CDR2 is FQNEAQ in the germline V gene. The CDR3 here is CASSLVAGVDTQYF. Written as DNA, the CDR3 is TGTGCCAGCAGCTTAGTGGCAGGGGTAGATACGCAGTATTTT.

This clonotype has ten or more counts. CDR3 region: CASSQVVDTQYF. CDR3 sequence (DNA): TGTGCCAGCAGCCAAGTAGTAGATACGCAGTATTTT. The chain carries TRBV3-1 and TRBJ2-3; D is ambiguous. Between the trimmed V and J ends, which lost 1 base and 5 bases, there was a span of 4 bases. CDR1 is LGHDT, CDR2 YNNKEL, per germline (reference sequence). This CDR3 region has 12 residues.

The rearrangement joins TRBV2 to TRBJ2-7; 13 nucleotides align to TRBD2. Germline values: CDR1 SNHLY, CDR2 FYNNEI. Germline trimming cut 7 bases from V and 7 bases from J; bases unmatched to any gene: 10. The CDR3 is 15 amino acids. The CDR3 loop reads CASKGSTGLAGEQYF. The CDR3 region has the DNA TGTGCCAGCAAAGGTTCCACGGGACTAGCGGGGGAGCAGTACTTC.

This clonotype was seen many times. This chain connects TRBV11-2 to TRBJ2-7; TRBD2 matches 9 bases. This CDR3 has 16 residues. Germline CDR1 is SGHAT and CDR2 is FQNNGV. V shed 6 bases and J 0 bases; nucleotides not matched to a gene: 9. CDR3 coding DNA: TGTGCCAGCAGACGCGGGAGGGGGGACCACTCCTACGAGCAGTACTTC. This gives the protein CASRRGRGDHSYEQYF.

The chain combines TRBV10-3 with TRBJ2-3, with 7 bases that match TRBD2. This CDR3 has 14 amino acids. Germline lookup yields CDR1 ENHRY and CDR2 SYGVKD. Trimming removed 10 bases from V and 0 bases from J; junction bases left unmatched: 7. CDR3 nucleotide sequence: TGTGCCACAGGTGCGGGGGAGAGCACAGATACGCAGTATTTT. Translation gives CATGAGESTDTQYF.

In its sample, this clonotype was seen once. The chain joins TRBV20-1 to TRBJ2-7; the match to TRBD2 covers 8 bases. The junction had 14 bases not matched to a gene; V was cut back by 0 bases and J by 7 bases. This CDR3 comprises 16 residues. Germline V gene sequence: CDR1 DFQATT, CDR2 SNEGSKA (reference sequence). The CDR3 reads CSARDTRTSLGWEQYF. The CDR3 DNA follows: TGCAGTGCTAGAGATACCCGGACTAGCCTTGGCTGGGAGCAGTACTTC.